The 25 T cell receptor beta chains reported below all come from one sample, sequenced in a study of shared clonotypes between healthy human individuals (dated by TCRdb to about 2020). Libraries came from the immunoSEQ multiplex PCR assay. The table was pulled from immuneACCESS by TCRdb, which kept in-frame rearrangements only. Such tables lose some clones; where checked, under half of the loss comes from unresolved V genes, and the rest has no known cause. This sample holds about 96,000 clones; approximately 51% were observed only once. The ten largest clones represent about 14% of the sample. Sequenced sample: PBMCs. The receptors shown here come from a woman aged 35 to 49 in good health. Some clones in this sample may be carry-over from other donors' samples.

This clone was observed a few times. Germline and junction disagree at one end, which may indicate a read error. The chain recombines TRBV7-9 with TRBJ1-2; D is unclear. Germline V CDR1 and CDR2: SEHNR, FQNEAQ (reference sequence). There are 12 residues in the CDR3. CDR3 nucleotides: TGTGCCAGCAGCTTAGACACCTACCTCTCGGCCTTC. Encoded protein: CASSLDTYLSAF. Looking up the rest from reference TRBV7-9 and TRBJ1-2 gives the full variable domain: DTGVSQNPRHKITKRGQNVTFRCDPISEHNRLYWYRQTLGQGPEFLTYFQNEAQLEKSRLLSDRFSAERPKGSFSTLEIQRTEQGDSAMYLCASSLDTYLSAFGSGTRLTVV.

This clone was counted between two and nine times. The chain has TRBV5-1 and TRBJ2-1; D is ambiguous. V shed 0 bases and J shed 0 bases, with 10 bases lying between them. The CDR3 is made up of 16 amino acids. Germline V gene data show CDR1 as SGHRS and CDR2 as YFSETQ. The CDR3 sequence: CASSLDVKSSYNEQFF. CDR3 nucleotides: TGCGCCAGCAGCTTGGATGTGAAGAGCTCCTACAATGAGCAGTTCTTC.

This clone showed up many times. V is TRBV7-8 and J is TRBJ2-7; 7 nucleotides agree with TRBD1. The CDR3 runs to 14 residues. Germline V gives CDR1 SGHVS, CDR2 FQNEAQ. Trimming cost V 1 base and J 3 bases; bases outside gene matches: 3. Written as DNA, the CDR3 is TGTGCCAGCAGCTTAGGGGACAGTCACTACGAGCAGTACTTC. It codes for CASSLGDSHYEQYF.

This clone occurred many times. J is TRBJ2-2 and V is TRBV7-8; maybe TRBD1 (6 bases). V was pared by 4 bases and J by 3 bases, with 12 bases between. The CDR3 loop spans 15 amino acids. Germline V gene lookup returns CDR1 SGHVS and CDR2 FQNEAQ. CDR3 DNA: TGTGCCAGCAGCTCAGGGGTCCTATACACCGGGGAGCTGTTTTTT. Translated, it gives CASSSGVLYTGELFF. The variable domain in full, with the rest retrieved from reference TRBV7-8 and TRBJ2-2, is GAGVSQSPRYKVAKRGQDVALRCDPISGHVSLFWYQQALGQGPEFLTYFQNEAQLDKSGLPSDRFFAERPEGSVSTLKIQRTQQEDSAVYLCASSSGVLYTGELFFGEGSRLTVL.

At least ten counts were recorded for this clone. The chain employs TRBV19 and TRBJ2-2; maybe TRBD1 (5 bases). The CDR3 is 15 residues long. Germline loops: CDR1 LNHDA, CDR2 SQIVND (reference sequence). The germline V and J ends were trimmed by 1 base and 2 bases, with 8 bases remaining between them. CDR3 nucleotide sequence: TGTGCCAGTAGTATAGGTGGGGCCAACACCGGGGAGCTGTTTTTT. It translates to CASSIGGANTGELFF.

This clone was seen at least ten times. J is TRBJ2-1 and V is TRBV7-9; D possibly corresponds to TRBD1 (7 bases). The CDR3 covers 19 residues. Trimming stripped 5 bases from V and 4 bases from J, with 27 bases between. Germline V gives CDR1 SEHNR, CDR2 FQNEAQ (reference sequence). CDR3 sequence: CASSLASTGAGIRYNEQFF. In DNA form, the CDR3 reads TGTGCCAGCAGCCTCGCGAGTACAGGGGCGGGAATCCGGTACAATGAGCAGTTCTTC.

This clone occurred a few times. The chain carries TRBV10-2 and TRBJ2-1; D call uncertain. The V end lost 3 bases, the J end lost 0 bases, and 9 bases lay between the germline ends. The CDR3 extends over 15 amino acids. In germline, CDR1 is WSHSY, CDR2 SAAADI. The CDR3 region has the DNA TGCGCCAGCAGTGATCCGGGTTTCTCCTACAATGAGCAGTTCTTC. The encoded protein is CASSDPGFSYNEQFF.

In the case of this clone: This likely came from a read error, as a far larger clone is one base away. This chain joins TRBV28 and TRBJ2-1, with D unclear. From germline, CDR1 is MDHEN and CDR2 SYDVKM. This CDR3 has 14 residues. Deletions cut 3 bases from V and 0 bases from J, with 6 bases between. Here the CDR3 reads CASSFSSSYNEQFF. DNA for the CDR3: TGTGCCAGCAGTTTTTCGAGCTCCTACAATGAGCAGTTCTTC. Full variable domain (remainder filled in from reference TRBV28 and TRBJ2-1): DVKVTQSSRYLVKRTGEKVFLECVQDMDHENMFWYRQDPGLGLRLIYFSYDVKMKEKGDIPEGYSVSREKKERFSLILESASTNQTSMYLCASSFSSSYNEQFFGPGTRLTVL.

This clone appeared a few times. The chain is built from TRBV28 and TRBJ1-2; TRBD1 agrees at 8 bases. V was clipped by 7 bases and J by 4 bases; unmatched bases: 14. Germline V gene data show CDR1 as MDHEN and CDR2 as SYDVKM. The CDR3 consists of 16 residues. In nucleotides, the CDR3 is TGTGCCAGCACTACCCTGGACAGGGTTCGAAGCTATGGCTACACCTTC. It is translated as CASTTLDRVRSYGYTF.

As concerns this clone: With a far larger clone one base away, a read error is the likely cause. The V gene is TRBV10-3, the J gene TRBJ1-1; no clear D. Germline CDR1 ENHRY, CDR2 SYGVKD. There are 12 residues in the CDR3. V dropped 3 bases and J dropped 1 base, with 3 bases sitting between them. The CDR3 here is CAISDGNTEAFF. CDR3 bases: TGTGCCATCAGTGACGGGAACACTGAAGCTTTCTTT.

By sample share, this clone is medium-sized (0.01 to 0.1%). This same CDR3 is encoded by further DNA sequences in the sample. This chain uses TRBV29-1 with TRBJ1-2; the D gene is possibly TRBD1 (5 bases). This CDR3 contains 15 residues. V gave up 5 bases and J gave up 1 base, with 17 bases separating them. Germline V lookup: CDR1 SQVTM, CDR2 ANQGSEA. The chain's CDR3 is CSVNEDGGGNYGYTF. Here the CDR3 DNA reads TGCAGCGTTAATGAGGACGGCGGGGGTAACTATGGCTACACCTTC.

This clone has only one observation. The chain is built from TRBV7-9 and TRBJ1-1, with unresolved D. Per the germline V gene, CDR1 is SEHNR and CDR2 is FQNEAQ (reference sequence). V dropped 5 bases and J dropped 3 bases, with 16 bases sitting between them. The CDR3 has 15 residues. The CDR3 region has the DNA TGTGCCAGCAGCCCCCTGAGTACGACGGACACTGAAGCTTTCTTT. Its protein is CASSPLSTTDTEAFF.

Concerning this clone itself: A much more abundant neighbour one base away suggests this may be a read error. This same CDR3 is encoded by further DNA sequences in the sample. The gene calls are TRBV20-1 and TRBJ1-2, with 7 nucleotides matching TRBD1. CDR3 size: 11 residues. Germline V gene data show CDR1 as DFQATT and CDR2 as SNEGSKA (reference sequence). Here the CDR3 reads CGGQLDYGYTF. In DNA form, the CDR3 reads TGCGGGGGACAGCTTGACTACGGCTACACCTTC.

About this clone itself: This likely came from a read error, as a far larger clone is one base away. CDR3 sequence reads: CASSQFAGPYEQYF. The CDR3 DNA sequence: TGTGCCAGCAGCCAATTTGCGGGGCCCTACGAGCAGTACTTC. The rearrangement links TRBV5-2 to TRBJ2-7; TRBD2 is the table's D call and was not checked against the DNA. TRBV5-2 counts as a pseudogene. This CDR3 region has 14 residues.

This clone was observed many times. The chain links TRBV6-1 to TRBJ1-5; possibly TRBD1 for D (5 bases). CDR1 and CDR2 (germline): MNHNS, SASEGT. Trimming took 2 bases from V and 4 from J, leaving 9 bases between them. This CDR3 comprises 14 residues. Written as DNA, the CDR3 is TGTGCCAGCAGTGAACAAGGGGAAAATCAGCCCCAGCATTTT. This translates into CASSEQGENQPQHF.

This clone was seen repeatedly, ten times or more. The genes are TRBV5-6 and TRBJ2-2, with a tentative D call TRBD1 (5 bases). CDR3 length: 13 amino acids. The germline V and J ends were trimmed by 4 bases and 3 bases, with 7 bases remaining between them. Germline V gives CDR1 SGHDT, CDR2 YYEEEE. The CDR3 is CASSRQHTGELFF. The CDR3 DNA is TGTGCCAGCAGCCGACAGCACACCGGGGAGCTGTTTTTT.

This clone was detected a few times. Different DNA sequences within this sample yield the same CDR3. The chain couples TRBV5-1 to TRBJ2-7; 12 bases fit TRBD1. The J segment lost 2 bases and the V segment lost 2 bases, leaving 2 bases of the junction unmatched. This CDR3 region has 15 residues. From germline, CDR1 is SGHRS and CDR2 YFSETQ. CDR3 bases: TGCGCCAGCAGCTTAGGGACAGGGGGCGCCTACGAGCAGTACTTC. Translated, it gives CASSLGTGGAYEQYF. The full variable domain, in which reference TRBV5-1 and TRBJ2-7 provide the parts outside the CDR3, is KAGVTQTPRYLIKTRGQQVTLSCSPISGHRSVSWYQQTPGQGLQFLFEYFSETQRNKGNFPGRFSGRQFSNSRSEMNVSTLELGDSALYLCASSLGTGGAYEQYFGPGTRLTVT.

This clone came up many times. The rearrangement uses TRBV28 and TRBJ2-2; tentative D call: TRBD2 (6 bases). The CDR3 has 14 residues. Between the trimmed V and J ends, which lost 2 bases and 7 bases, there was a span of 11 bases. The germline CDR1 and CDR2 sequences are MDHEN and SYDVKM. CDR3 nucleotides: TGTGCCAGCAGTTTAGCACTAGCCAGCGGGGAGCTGTTTTTT. The encoded protein is CASSLALASGELFF.

This rearrangement joins TRBV29-1 to TRBJ2-7; 9 nucleotides agree with TRBD1. Germline CDR1 reads SQVTM; CDR2 reads ANQGSEA. The CDR3 sequence is 13 residues long. The junction had 10 bases not matched to a gene; V was cut back by 7 bases and J by 6 bases. CDR3 loop: CSDGTGPTGEQYF. The DNA for the CDR3 is TGCAGCGATGGGACAGGGCCAACGGGCGAGCAGTACTTC.

Here the CDR3 DNA reads TGTGCCAGCAGCTTAGATACAGGGGCGGACGAGCAGTACTTC. Protein sequence: CASSLDTGADEQYF. J is TRBJ2-5 and V is TRBV7-9, with 7 bases that match TRBD1. TRBJ2-7 explains the end of the DNA better; the J call may be wrong. From germline, CDR1 is SEHNR and CDR2 FQNEAQ (reference sequence). The CDR3 runs 14 residues.

The rearrangement uses TRBV28 and TRBJ2-5; no firm D call. The CDR3 has 14 amino acids. V was clipped by 5 bases and J by 2 bases, with 12 bases between them. CDR1 and CDR2 (germline): MDHEN, SYDVKM. CDR3 amino acids: CASSPGPIQETQYF. In DNA, the CDR3 is TGTGCCAGCAGTCCAGGACCTATACAAGAGACCCAGTACTTC.

This chain joins TRBV28 and TRBJ1-2; maybe TRBD1 (5 bases). This CDR3 region has 12 residues. Germline lookup yields CDR1 MDHEN and CDR2 SYDVKM. The V end lost 6 bases, the J end lost 9 bases, and 14 bases lay between the germline ends. CDR3 sequence: CASSPNEGSYTF. Written as DNA, the CDR3 is TGTGCCAGCAGCCCCAACGAGGGGAGCTACACCTTC.

The V and J genes are TRBV30 and TRBJ2-7; 7 bases align to TRBD1. CDR1 and CDR2 (germline): GTSNPN, SVGIG (reference sequence). With 4 bases clipped from V and 7 bases from J, the junction kept 7 bases outside the gene matches. The CDR3 runs to 12 residues. The DNA of the CDR3 is TGTGCCTGGATGGACAGGCGCAGGGAGCAGTACTTC. Translated: CAWMDRRREQYF.

The rearrangement links TRBV9 to TRBJ1-3, with a possible D match to TRBD1 (6 bases). The V gene's germline CDR1 is SGDLS and CDR2 YYNGEE. V shed 4 bases and J shed 0 bases, with 14 bases lying between them. CDR3 length: 16 amino acids. In nucleotides, the CDR3 is TGTGCCAGCAGCCTACAGGGACCGGCCTCTGGAAACACCATATATTTT. It encodes CASSLQGPASGNTIYF.

This clone was seen more than once but under ten times. The chain recombines TRBV4-3 with TRBJ2-2; D unresolved. Trimming left V 3 bases short and J 6 bases short, with 2 bases between. The CDR3 sequence is 11 residues long. The germline V gene encodes CDR1 LGHNA and CDR2 YSLEER. The CDR3 coding sequence is TGCGCCAGCAGCCAGGCCGGGGAGCTGTTTTTT. It translates to CASSQAGELFF.